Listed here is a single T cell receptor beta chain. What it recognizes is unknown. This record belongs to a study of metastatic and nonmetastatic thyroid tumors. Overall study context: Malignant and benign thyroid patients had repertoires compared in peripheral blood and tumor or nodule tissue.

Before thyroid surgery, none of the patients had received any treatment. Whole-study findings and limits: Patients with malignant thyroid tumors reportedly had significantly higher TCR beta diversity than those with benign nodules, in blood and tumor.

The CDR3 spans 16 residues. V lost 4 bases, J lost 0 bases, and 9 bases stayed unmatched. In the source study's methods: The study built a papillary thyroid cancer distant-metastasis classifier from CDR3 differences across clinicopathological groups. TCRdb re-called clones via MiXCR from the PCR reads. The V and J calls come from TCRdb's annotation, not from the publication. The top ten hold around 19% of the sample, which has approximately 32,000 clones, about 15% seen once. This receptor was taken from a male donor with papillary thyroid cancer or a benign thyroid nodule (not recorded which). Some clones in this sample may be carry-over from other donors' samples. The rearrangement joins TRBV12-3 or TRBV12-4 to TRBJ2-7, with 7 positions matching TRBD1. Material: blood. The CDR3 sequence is CASSSSPGQLSYEQYF. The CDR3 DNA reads TGTGCCAGCAGTTCCTCCCCGGGACAGCTCTCCTACGAGCAGTACTTC.